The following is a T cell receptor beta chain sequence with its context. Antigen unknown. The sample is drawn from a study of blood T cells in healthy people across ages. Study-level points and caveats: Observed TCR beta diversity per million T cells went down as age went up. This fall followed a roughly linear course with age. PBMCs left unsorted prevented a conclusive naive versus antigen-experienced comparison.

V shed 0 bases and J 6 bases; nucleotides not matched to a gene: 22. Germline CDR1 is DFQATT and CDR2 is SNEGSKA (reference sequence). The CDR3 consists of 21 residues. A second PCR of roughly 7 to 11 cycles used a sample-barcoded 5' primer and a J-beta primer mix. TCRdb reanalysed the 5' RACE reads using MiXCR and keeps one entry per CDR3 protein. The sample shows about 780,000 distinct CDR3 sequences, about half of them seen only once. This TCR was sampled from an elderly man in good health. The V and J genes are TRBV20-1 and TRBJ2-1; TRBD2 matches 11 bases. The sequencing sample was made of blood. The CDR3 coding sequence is TGCAGTGCTAGAGATTTACGATTGAGGACTAGCGGGTGGGTTTCTGGCAATGAGCAGTTCTTC. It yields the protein CSARDLRLRTSGWVSGNEQFF.